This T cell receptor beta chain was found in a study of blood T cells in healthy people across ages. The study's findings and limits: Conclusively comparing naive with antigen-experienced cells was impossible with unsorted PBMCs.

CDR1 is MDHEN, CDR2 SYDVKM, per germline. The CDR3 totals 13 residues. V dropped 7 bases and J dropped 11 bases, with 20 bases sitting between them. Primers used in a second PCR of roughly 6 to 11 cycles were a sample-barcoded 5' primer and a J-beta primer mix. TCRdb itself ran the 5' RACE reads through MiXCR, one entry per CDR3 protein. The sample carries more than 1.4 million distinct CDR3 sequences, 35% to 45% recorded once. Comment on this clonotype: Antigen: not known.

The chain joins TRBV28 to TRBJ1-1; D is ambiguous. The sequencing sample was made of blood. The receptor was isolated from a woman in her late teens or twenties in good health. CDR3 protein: CASIDPGVSAAFF. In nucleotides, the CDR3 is TGTGCCAGCATCGACCCTGGGGTTTCGGCCGCTTTCTTT.